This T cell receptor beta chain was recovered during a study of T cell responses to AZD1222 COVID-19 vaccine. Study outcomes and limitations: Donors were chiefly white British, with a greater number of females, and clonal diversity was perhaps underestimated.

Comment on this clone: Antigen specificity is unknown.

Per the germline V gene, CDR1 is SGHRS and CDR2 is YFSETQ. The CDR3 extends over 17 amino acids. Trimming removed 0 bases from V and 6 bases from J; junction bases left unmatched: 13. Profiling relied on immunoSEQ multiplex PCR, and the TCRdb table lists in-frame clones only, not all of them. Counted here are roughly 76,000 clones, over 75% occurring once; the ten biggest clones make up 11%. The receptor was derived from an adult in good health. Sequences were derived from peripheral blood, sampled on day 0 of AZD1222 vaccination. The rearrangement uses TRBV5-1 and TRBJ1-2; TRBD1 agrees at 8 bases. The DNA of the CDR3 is TGCGCCAGCAGCTTGGCCGGACAGGGATCGGCTAGGGATGGCTACACCTTC. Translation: CASSLAGQGSARDGYTF.